Described below is a single T cell receptor beta chain sequence and its context. The antigen is undetermined. This sample is drawn from a study of T cell responses to AZD1222 COVID-19 vaccine. Points from the study as a whole: Females made up more of the donors, who were largely white British, and clonal diversity may have come out too low.

Clones were read by immunoSEQ multiplex PCR, and TCRdb kept only the in-frame ones, dropping some. This table has roughly 140,000 clones, about 87% appearing once. The length of the CDR3 is 11 residues. Trimming removed 5 bases at V and 6 bases at J, with 7 bases between. Germline CDR1 SGHNT, CDR2 YENEEA. The J gene is TRBJ2-5, the V gene TRBV11-3; tentative D call: TRBD1 (5 bases). The sequence derives from an adult in good health. Sequenced material: peripheral blood, taken on day 0 of MenACWY control vaccination. The CDR3 protein is CASSPGKTQYF. The DNA for the CDR3 is TGTGCCAGCAGCCCAGGGAAGACCCAGTACTTC.